Shown below are 10 T cell receptor beta chains from a single sample sequenced in a study of vaccination and CD4 T cells after COVID-19. For these receptors, no antigen is known. Sequenced with the Oncomine TCR Beta short-read assay was DNA taken from cultured CD4+ T cells. TCRdb analysed the PCR reads with MiXCR anew, one entry per CDR3 protein. Of approximately 9,000 distinct CDR3 sequences in the sample, 66% were seen once. Documented treatment: 10-day PBMC culture with coronavirus spike peptide pools or control peptides (ViraFEST assay). The specimen was CD4+ T cells from blood, cultured in vitro. These receptors originate from a human donor who had recovered from COVID-19.

The chain has TRBV12-3 or TRBV12-4 and TRBJ2-2, with no clear D. The CDR3 sequence is 18 residues long. V lost 4 bases and J 2 bases, leaving 20 bases between the germline ends. CDR3 coding DNA: TGTGCCAGCAGTTCCACCCACCGCAGCAGAGTCAACACCGGGGAGCTGTTTTTT. Its translation: CASSSTHRSRVNTGELFF.

The CDR3 DNA sequence: TGCAGTGCTAGAGGTAAAGGGGGCGCCTCTGGCTACACCTTC. Translating it yields CSARGKGGASGYTF. The J gene is TRBJ1-2, the V gene TRBV20-1, with TRBD1 identical over 7 bases. V gave up 1 base and J gave up 7 bases; unmatched junction bases: 9. The germline V gene has CDR1 DFQATT and CDR2 SNEGSKA (reference sequence). The CDR3 contains 14 residues.

This clonotype was observed a few times. The chain uses TRBV5-4 and TRBJ1-2; D not certain. Per germline, CDR1 SGHNT and CDR2 YYREEE (reference sequence). The ends were cut back, 4 bases at V and 3 bases at J, with 13 bases in the middle. The CDR3 has 14 residues. The DNA of the CDR3 is TGTGCCAGCAGCCCACGCCTTCAGGACTATGGCTACACCTTC. Its translation: CASSPRLQDYGYTF. Combining the CDR3 with reference TRBV5-4 and TRBJ1-2 gives the whole variable domain ETGVTQSPTHLIKTRGQQVTLRCSSQSGHNTVSWYQQALGQGPQFIFQYYREEENGRGNFPPRFSGLQFPNYSSELNVNALELDDSALYLCASSPRLQDYGYTFGSGTRLTVV.

The chain combines TRBV28 with TRBJ1-1; 7 bases agree with TRBD1. The CDR3 totals 14 residues. Germline CDR1 and CDR2: MDHEN and SYDVKM. With 3 bases clipped from V and 2 bases from J, the junction kept 3 bases outside the gene matches. The CDR3 loop is CASSFRDRNTEAFF. DNA of the CDR3: TGTGCCAGCAGTTTCCGGGACAGAAACACTGAAGCTTTCTTT. The whole variable domain, filled in from reference TRBV28 and TRBJ1-1, reads DVKVTQSSRYLVKRTGEKVFLECVQDMDHENMFWYRQDPGLGLRLIYFSYDVKMKEKGDIPEGYSVSREKKERFSLILESASTNQTSMYLCASSFRDRNTEAFFGQGTRLTVV.

The chain links TRBV5-5 to TRBJ2-3; 7 nucleotides agree with TRBD1. This CDR3 has 16 amino acids. The V and J ends lost 4 bases and 0 bases, in that order; junction bases with no gene match: 8. Germline values: CDR1 SGHKS, CDR2 YYEKEE (reference sequence). The CDR3 DNA reads TGTGCCAGCAGCCCCCCCGGGACAGTTAGCACAGATACGCAGTATTTT. This encodes CASSPPGTVSTDTQYF.

The DNA of the CDR3 is TGTGCCAGCCATCCTCCAGGTAACTCTGGAAACACCATATATTTT. The encoded protein is CASHPPGNSGNTIYF. This chain joins TRBV6-1 and TRBJ1-3, with D hard to call. The CDR3 loop spans 15 amino acids. From germline, CDR1 is MNHNS and CDR2 SASEGT. V was trimmed by 8 bases and J by 0 bases, leaving 14 bases between them.

The chain uses TRBV19 and TRBJ2-7, with TRBD2 matching 16 bases. CDR3 size: 17 residues. Germline V gene sequence: CDR1 LNHDA, CDR2 SQIVND (reference sequence). After removal of 4 bases from V and 4 bases from J, the junction contained 7 bases not matched to a gene. Written as DNA, the CDR3 is TGTGCCAGTAGTAGAACCGGGACTAGCGGGGGGGGGTACGAGCAGTACTTC. Amino acid sequence: CASSRTGTSGGGYEQYF.

This clonotype was counted between two and nine times. The chain is built from TRBV19 and TRBJ1-5, with 8 bases lining up with TRBD1. Looked up from germline, CDR1 is LNHDA and CDR2 is SQIVND (reference sequence). The CDR3 spans 14 residues. After removal of 4 bases from V and 5 bases from J, the junction contained 4 bases not matched to a gene. The CDR3 loop is CASSTGQGHQPQHF. As DNA, the CDR3 is TGTGCCAGTAGTACAGGACAGGGACATCAGCCCCAGCATTTT.

This rearrangement joins TRBV12-3 or TRBV12-4 to TRBJ2-1; 9 positions agree with TRBD2. The CDR3 is made up of 16 amino acids. V dropped 6 bases and J dropped 0; count of bases not matched to a gene: 6. Here the CDR3 reads CASSSSGASSYNEQFF. The CDR3 bases are TGTGCCAGCAGCTCTAGCGGGGCAAGCTCCTACAATGAGCAGTTCTTC.

This chain joins TRBV7-2 and TRBJ1-5; perhaps TRBD1 as D (5 bases). Trimming shortened V by 5 bases and J by 6 bases, and 17 bases separated the two germline ends. CDR3 length: 15 residues. The germline CDR1 and CDR2 sequences are SGHTA and FQGNSA. The CDR3 DNA reads TGTGCCAGCAGCGACTCCGGGGTGGGGGTTCAGCCCCAGCATTTT. Protein product: CASSDSGVGVQPQHF.